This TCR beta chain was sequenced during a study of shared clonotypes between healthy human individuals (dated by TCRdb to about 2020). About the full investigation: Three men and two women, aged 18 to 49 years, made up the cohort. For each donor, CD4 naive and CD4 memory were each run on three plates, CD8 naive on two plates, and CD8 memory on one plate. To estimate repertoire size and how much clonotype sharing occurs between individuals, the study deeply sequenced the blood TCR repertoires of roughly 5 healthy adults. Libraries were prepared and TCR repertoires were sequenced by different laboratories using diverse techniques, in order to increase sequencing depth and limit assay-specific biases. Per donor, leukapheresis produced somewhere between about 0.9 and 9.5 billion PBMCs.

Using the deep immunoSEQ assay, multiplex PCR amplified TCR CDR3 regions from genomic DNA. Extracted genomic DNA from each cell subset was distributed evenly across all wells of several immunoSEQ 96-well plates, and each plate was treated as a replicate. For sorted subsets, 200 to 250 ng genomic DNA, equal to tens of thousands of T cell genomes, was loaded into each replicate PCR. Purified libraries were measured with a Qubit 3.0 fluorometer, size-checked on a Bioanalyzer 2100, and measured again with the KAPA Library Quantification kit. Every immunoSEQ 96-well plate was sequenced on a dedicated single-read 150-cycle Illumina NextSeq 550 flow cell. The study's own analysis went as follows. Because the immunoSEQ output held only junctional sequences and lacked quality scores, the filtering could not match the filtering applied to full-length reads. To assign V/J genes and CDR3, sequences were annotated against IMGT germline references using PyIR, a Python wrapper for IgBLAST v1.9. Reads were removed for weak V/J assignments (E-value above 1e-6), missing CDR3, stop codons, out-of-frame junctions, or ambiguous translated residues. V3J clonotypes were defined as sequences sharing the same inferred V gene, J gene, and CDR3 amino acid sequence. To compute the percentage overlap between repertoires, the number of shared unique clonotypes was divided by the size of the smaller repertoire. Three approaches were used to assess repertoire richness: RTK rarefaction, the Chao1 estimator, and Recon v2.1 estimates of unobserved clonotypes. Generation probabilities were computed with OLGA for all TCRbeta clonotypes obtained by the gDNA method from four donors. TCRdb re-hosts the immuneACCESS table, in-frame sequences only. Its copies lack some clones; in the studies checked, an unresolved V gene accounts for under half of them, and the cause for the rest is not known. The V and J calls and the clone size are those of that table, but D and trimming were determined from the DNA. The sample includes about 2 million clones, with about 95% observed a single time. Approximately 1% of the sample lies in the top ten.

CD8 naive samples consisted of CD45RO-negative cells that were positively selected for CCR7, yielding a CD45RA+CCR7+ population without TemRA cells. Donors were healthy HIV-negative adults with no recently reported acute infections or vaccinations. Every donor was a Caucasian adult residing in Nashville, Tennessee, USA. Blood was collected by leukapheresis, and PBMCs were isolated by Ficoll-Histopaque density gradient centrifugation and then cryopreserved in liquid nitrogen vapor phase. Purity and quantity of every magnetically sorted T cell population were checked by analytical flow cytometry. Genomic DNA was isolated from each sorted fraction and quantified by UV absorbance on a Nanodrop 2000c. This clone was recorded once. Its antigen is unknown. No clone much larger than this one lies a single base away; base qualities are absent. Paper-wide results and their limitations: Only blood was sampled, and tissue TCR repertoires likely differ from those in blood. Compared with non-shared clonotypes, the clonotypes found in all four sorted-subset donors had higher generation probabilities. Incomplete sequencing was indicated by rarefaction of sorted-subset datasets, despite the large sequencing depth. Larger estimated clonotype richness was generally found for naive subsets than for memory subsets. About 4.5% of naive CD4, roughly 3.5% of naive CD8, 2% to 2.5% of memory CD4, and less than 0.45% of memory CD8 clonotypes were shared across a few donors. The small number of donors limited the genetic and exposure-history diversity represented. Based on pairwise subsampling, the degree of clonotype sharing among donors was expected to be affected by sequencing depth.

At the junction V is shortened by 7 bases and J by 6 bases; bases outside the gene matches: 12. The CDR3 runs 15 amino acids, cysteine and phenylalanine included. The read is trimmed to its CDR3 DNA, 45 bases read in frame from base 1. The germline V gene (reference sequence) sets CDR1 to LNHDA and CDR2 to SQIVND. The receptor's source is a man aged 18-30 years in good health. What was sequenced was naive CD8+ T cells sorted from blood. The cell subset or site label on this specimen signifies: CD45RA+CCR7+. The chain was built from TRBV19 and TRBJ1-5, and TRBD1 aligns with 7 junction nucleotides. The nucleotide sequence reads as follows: TGTGCCAGTACCGGGAGGGACAGCTTTGCTCAGCCCCAGCATTTT. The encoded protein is CASTGRDSFAQPQHF.